This TCR beta chain was captured by sequencing in a study of blood T cell repertoires in COVID-19. This clone was counted only a few times. All recovered Cohort 3 donors got two negative PCRs, got clearance, or saw symptom resolution. Repertoires were generated with immunoSEQ multiplex PCR, while TCRdb's copy carries only in-frame clones and drops some. Of about 250,000 clones detected, 85% to 90% appear once; the ten largest clones hold about 1.7%. This TCR was sampled from a man aged 40-49 years who had recovered from COVID-19. The sample taken for sequencing was PBMCs or T cells enriched from blood (not recorded which).

CDR3 region: CASGGRNQPQHF. CDR3 bases: TGTGCCAGCGGAGGACGGAATCAGCCCCAGCATTTT. This rearrangement joins TRBV27 to TRBJ1-5; no firm D call. The germline V gene encodes CDR1 MNHEY and CDR2 SMNVEV (reference sequence). Trimming stripped 8 bases from V and 4 bases from J, with 9 bases between. The CDR3 has 12 residues.